A selection of T cell receptor beta chains follows, all from one sample in a study of T cell repertoires in cytomegalovirus infection. Each CDR3 protein is one row after TCRdb ran MiXCR on the reads. The sample carries some 54,000 distinct CDR3 sequences, 15% to 20% recorded once. No antigen has been identified for these receptors. Sequencing was performed on CD8+ T cells from cultured PBMCs, taken from culture after CMV antigen stimulation. These receptors were collected from a human donor in good health (CMV status not recorded). Some clones in this sample may be carry-over from other donors' samples. CDR3s include the opening cysteine and the closing phenylalanine or tryptophan. The D gene is left open where the match is weak. Clone size is not always given. Where it is, it says once, few, many or a class for expanded clones.

CDR3 DNA: TGTGCCAGCAGCCCTACCTTGAGAGAGCGAAACACCATATATTTT
CDR3 protein: CASSPTLRERNTIYF
clone size: few
D gene: NA
V gene: TRBV7-8
J gene: TRBJ1-3

CDR3 DNA: TGTGCCAGCAGCTCAGGGACTAGCGGGGGTGATACGCAGTATTTT
CDR3 protein: CASSSGTSGGDTQYF
clone size: NA
D gene: TRBD2
V gene: TRBV7-3
J gene: TRBJ2-3

CDR3 DNA: TGTGCCAGCAGCCCGACAGGATTAAGAAACACCATATATTTT
CDR3 protein: CASSPTGLRNTIYF
clone size: few
D gene: NA
V gene: TRBV12-3/TRBV12-4
J gene: TRBJ1-3

CDR3 DNA: TGTGCCAGCAGTCTCACTGGGGGACAAATGAGGGAGCAGTACTTC
CDR3 protein: CASSLTGGQMREQYF
clone size: few
D gene: NA
V gene: TRBV7-3
J gene: TRBJ2-7

CDR3 DNA: TGTGCCAGCATTCTGACAGGGTACAATCAGCCCCAGCATTTT
CDR3 protein: CASILTGYNQPQHF
clone size: NA
D gene: TRBD1
V gene: TRBV28
J gene: TRBJ1-5

CDR3 DNA: TGTGCCAGCAGTGAAGCGCGGGATTCAGGGCTATATGGCTACACCTTC
CDR3 protein: CASSEARDSGLYGYTF
clone size: few
D gene: NA
V gene: TRBV6-1
J gene: TRBJ1-2

CDR3 DNA: TGTGCCACCAGTGATTTGAAATCAGGGACCGGGGAGCTGTTTTTT
CDR3 protein: CATSDLKSGTGELFF
clone size: few
D gene: NA
V gene: TRBV24-1
J gene: TRBJ2-2

CDR3 DNA: TGCGCCAGCAGCCAAGATCAACTAGTTTACTACAATGAGCAGTTCTTC
CDR3 protein: CASSQDQLVYYNEQFF
clone size: NA
D gene: NA
V gene: TRBV4-3
J gene: TRBJ2-1

CDR3 DNA: TGTGCCAGCAGCCAAACAGGGGCACGGAACACTGAAGCTTTCTTT
CDR3 protein: CASSQTGARNTEAFF
clone size: few
D gene: TRBD1
V gene: TRBV7-3
J gene: TRBJ1-1

CDR3 DNA: TGTGCCAGCAGCTTAAGGGGGCTTGAAGCTTTCTTT
CDR3 protein: CASSLRGLEAFF
clone size: few
D gene: TRBD1
V gene: TRBV11-2
J gene: TRBJ1-1

CDR3 DNA: TGTGCCAGTTATGGTCCGAACACCGGGGAGCTGTTTTTT
CDR3 protein: CASYGPNTGELFF
clone size: NA
D gene: NA
V gene: TRBV7-2
J gene: TRBJ2-2

CDR3 DNA: TGTGCCAGCAGTGGGGGAGGGATTCACGAGCAGTACTTC
CDR3 protein: CASSGGGIHEQYF
clone size: few
D gene: TRBD2
V gene: TRBV27
J gene: TRBJ2-7

CDR3 DNA: TGTGCCAGTAGTATAGAGGGACTAGCGGGGATAGATACGCAGTATTTT
CDR3 protein: CASSIEGLAGIDTQYF
clone size: NA
D gene: TRBD2
V gene: TRBV19
J gene: TRBJ2-3

CDR3 DNA: TGTGCCAGCAGCGAGAACTATGGCTACACCTTC
CDR3 protein: CASSENYGYTF
clone size: NA
D gene: NA
V gene: TRBV6-1
J gene: TRBJ1-2

CDR3 DNA: TGTGCCAGCAGCTTACTCCAGGGACGGACTGAAGCTTTCTTT
CDR3 protein: CASSLLQGRTEAFF
clone size: NA
D gene: NA
V gene: TRBV7-8
J gene: TRBJ1-1

CDR3 DNA: TGTGCCAGCAGCGCAAGCGACAGGCCCAAAAACATTCAGTACTTC
CDR3 protein: CASSASDRPKNIQYF
clone size: NA
D gene: NA
V gene: TRBV7-2
J gene: TRBJ2-4

CDR3 DNA: TGTGCCAGCAGTAGACAGGGGTACGAGCAGTACTTC
CDR3 protein: CASSRQGYEQYF
clone size: NA
D gene: TRBD1
V gene: TRBV12-3/TRBV12-4
J gene: TRBJ2-7

CDR3 DNA: TGTGCCAGCAGCGGTCGACAGGGGACTAGCACAGATACGCAGTATTTT
CDR3 protein: CASSGRQGTSTDTQYF
clone size: NA
D gene: TRBD1
V gene: TRBV7-9
J gene: TRBJ2-3

CDR3 DNA: TGTGCCAGTAGTGTGAACACTGAAGCTTTCTTT
CDR3 protein: CASSVNTEAFF
clone size: NA
D gene: NA
V gene: TRBV19
J gene: TRBJ1-1

CDR3 DNA: TGCGCCAGCAGCCAAAATGTAGGGGGCACTGAAGCTTTCTTT
CDR3 protein: CASSQNVGGTEAFF
clone size: few
D gene: NA
V gene: TRBV4-1
J gene: TRBJ1-1

CDR3 DNA: TGCAGCGCAGGGACATCCGCCCCGAACTATGGCTACACCTTC
CDR3 protein: CSAGTSAPNYGYTF
clone size: NA
D gene: NA
V gene: TRBV29-1
J gene: TRBJ1-2

CDR3 DNA: TGTGCCAGCAGCCCCGGGGGTGCAGGGAAAAACTATGGCTACACCTTC
CDR3 protein: CASSPGGAGKNYGYTF
clone size: many
D gene: NA
V gene: TRBV12-3/TRBV12-4
J gene: TRBJ1-2

CDR3 DNA: TGTGCCAGCAGCTTAGAGTTCAGGTTGGGCTATGGCTACACCTTC
CDR3 protein: CASSLEFRLGYGYTF
clone size: few
D gene: NA
V gene: TRBV11-2
J gene: TRBJ1-2

CDR3 DNA: TGTGCCAGCAGCTCCAGGGAGTCCTACGAGCAGTACTTC
CDR3 protein: CASSSRESYEQYF
clone size: few
D gene: NA
V gene: TRBV7-9
J gene: TRBJ2-7

CDR3 DNA: TGTGCCAGCAGCGTTGGGGGTTCGCATTATGGCTACACCTTC
CDR3 protein: CASSVGGSHYGYTF
clone size: few
D gene: NA
V gene: TRBV9
J gene: TRBJ1-2

CDR3 DNA: TGCGCCAGCAGCCAAGACCAGACAGGTTACGAGCAGTACTTC
CDR3 protein: CASSQDQTGYEQYF
clone size: few
D gene: NA
V gene: TRBV4-3
J gene: TRBJ2-7

CDR3 DNA: TGTGCCAGCGTCCGGGACAGCTATAGCAATCAGCCCCAGCATTTT
CDR3 protein: CASVRDSYSNQPQHF
clone size: NA
D gene: TRBD1
V gene: TRBV6-1
J gene: TRBJ1-5

CDR3 DNA: TGTGCCAGCAGCCCTGTCCCCGGGGAGCAGTACTTC
CDR3 protein: CASSPVPGEQYF
clone size: many
D gene: NA
V gene: TRBV7-9
J gene: TRBJ2-7

CDR3 DNA: TGTGCCAGCAGTTTAGCAGGGGCGATCTACAATGAGCAGTTCTTC
CDR3 protein: CASSLAGAIYNEQFF
clone size: few
D gene: NA
V gene: TRBV27
J gene: TRBJ2-1

CDR3 DNA: TGTGCCAGCAGTTGGACAGGGTCCTATGGCTACACCTTC
CDR3 protein: CASSWTGSYGYTF
clone size: NA
D gene: TRBD1
V gene: TRBV28
J gene: TRBJ1-2

CDR3 DNA: TGTGCCAGCAGTTCGAGCCCCCGGACTAGCGGGGGGTACCAAGAGACCCAGTACTTC
CDR3 protein: CASSSSPRTSGGYQETQYF
clone size: NA
D gene: TRBD2
V gene: TRBV28
J gene: TRBJ2-5

CDR3 DNA: TGTGCCAGCAGTTTAGGGGTGGGACAGAACACTGAAGCTTTCTTT
CDR3 protein: CASSLGVGQNTEAFF
clone size: NA
D gene: NA
V gene: TRBV27
J gene: TRBJ1-1

CDR3 DNA: TGTGCCAGCGGGCAGGACAGAGTCTCCTACGAGCAGTACTTC
CDR3 protein: CASGQDRVSYEQYF
clone size: NA
D gene: NA
V gene: TRBV27
J gene: TRBJ2-7

CDR3 DNA: TGTGCCAGCACTCAAGGGACAGGGAACTATGGCTACACCTTC
CDR3 protein: CASTQGTGNYGYTF
clone size: NA
D gene: TRBD1
V gene: TRBV12-3/TRBV12-4
J gene: TRBJ1-2

CDR3 DNA: TGTGCCAGCAGCCTTACAGGGGAGGCTAATGAAAAACTGTTTTTT
CDR3 protein: CASSLTGEANEKLFF
clone size: NA
D gene: TRBD1
V gene: TRBV7-6
J gene: TRBJ1-4

CDR3 DNA: TGCGCCAGCAGCCCCGGAGTCGTCACTGAAGCTTTCTTT
CDR3 protein: CASSPGVVTEAFF
clone size: few
D gene: NA
V gene: TRBV4-1
J gene: TRBJ1-1

CDR3 DNA: TGTGCCAGTAGTATTGGGGGAGTGGGGTACGAGCAGTACTTC
CDR3 protein: CASSIGGVGYEQYF
clone size: NA
D gene: NA
V gene: TRBV19
J gene: TRBJ2-7

CDR3 DNA: TGTGCCAGCAGGATATGGACAGGGCGCGACTATGGCTACACCTTC
CDR3 protein: CASRIWTGRDYGYTF
clone size: NA
D gene: TRBD1
V gene: TRBV2
J gene: TRBJ1-2

CDR3 DNA: TGTGCCAGCAGTGAATGGGACAGGGCTAATCAGCCCCAGCATTTT
CDR3 protein: CASSEWDRANQPQHF
clone size: NA
D gene: TRBD1
V gene: TRBV6-1
J gene: TRBJ1-5

CDR3 DNA: TGTGCCAGCAGGCTGCATTCGTGGGGGGTCGGAGATACGCAGTATTTT
CDR3 protein: CASRLHSWGVGDTQYF
clone size: few
D gene: NA
V gene: TRBV12-3/TRBV12-4
J gene: TRBJ2-3

CDR3 DNA: TGTGCCAGCAGTTCCCACCAACTCAGGGGTAAGGGATATGAGCAGTACTTC
CDR3 protein: CASSSHQLRGKGYEQYF
clone size: NA
D gene: NA
V gene: TRBV12-3/TRBV12-4
J gene: TRBJ2-7

CDR3 DNA: TGTGCCAGCACTACGGTTTCGGCCCCGGGACAGGGTTTAGGATGGCAGTACTTC
CDR3 protein: CASTTVSAPGQGLGWQYF
clone size: NA
D gene: TRBD1
V gene: TRBV12-3/TRBV12-4
J gene: TRBJ2-7

CDR3 DNA: TGTGCCAGCAGCTTAGGCTCCCCTCATGTATCTGGAAACACCATATATTTT
CDR3 protein: CASSLGSPHVSGNTIYF
clone size: NA
D gene: NA
V gene: TRBV7-9
J gene: TRBJ1-3

CDR3 DNA: TGTGCCAGCAGCCCCATGGGGGGGCTGAACACTGAAGCTTTCTTT
CDR3 protein: CASSPMGGLNTEAFF
clone size: few
D gene: NA
V gene: TRBV12-3/TRBV12-4
J gene: TRBJ1-1

CDR3 DNA: TGTGCCAGCAGCTTAAGGGCTACAGGGGGCGGGGAGCTGTTTTTT
CDR3 protein: CASSLRATGGGELFF
clone size: NA
D gene: TRBD1
V gene: TRBV7-3
J gene: TRBJ2-2

CDR3 DNA: TGTGCCATCAGGGCCGAGTTCGGGGGGGCAGTAAATGAGCAGTTCTTC
CDR3 protein: CAIRAEFGGAVNEQFF
clone size: few
D gene: TRBD2
V gene: TRBV10-3
J gene: TRBJ2-1

CDR3 DNA: TGTGCCAGCAGCTTAAATCCTAGCGCAGATACGCAGTATTTT
CDR3 protein: CASSLNPSADTQYF
clone size: NA
D gene: NA
V gene: TRBV7-9
J gene: TRBJ2-3

CDR3 DNA: TGTGCCAGCAGCTCGACAGCGAATCAGCCCCAGCATTTT
CDR3 protein: CASSSTANQPQHF
clone size: few
D gene: NA
V gene: TRBV7-2
J gene: TRBJ1-5

CDR3 DNA: TGTGCCAGCAGTTTCCGGCAGGGTTTCTACGAGCAGTACTTC
CDR3 protein: CASSFRQGFYEQYF
clone size: NA
D gene: NA
V gene: TRBV12-3/TRBV12-4
J gene: TRBJ2-7

CDR3 DNA: TGTGCCAGCAGTTACTCGTTTTTATCCAGGGGGCAAACTAATGAAAAACTGTTTTTT
CDR3 protein: CASSYSFLSRGQTNEKLFF
clone size: NA
D gene: TRBD1
V gene: TRBV6-5
J gene: TRBJ1-4

CDR3 DNA: TGTGCCAGCAGCACGCGGGACAGGGTAGCCAAAAACATTCAGTACTTC
CDR3 protein: CASSTRDRVAKNIQYF
clone size: NA
D gene: TRBD1
V gene: TRBV7-9
J gene: TRBJ2-4